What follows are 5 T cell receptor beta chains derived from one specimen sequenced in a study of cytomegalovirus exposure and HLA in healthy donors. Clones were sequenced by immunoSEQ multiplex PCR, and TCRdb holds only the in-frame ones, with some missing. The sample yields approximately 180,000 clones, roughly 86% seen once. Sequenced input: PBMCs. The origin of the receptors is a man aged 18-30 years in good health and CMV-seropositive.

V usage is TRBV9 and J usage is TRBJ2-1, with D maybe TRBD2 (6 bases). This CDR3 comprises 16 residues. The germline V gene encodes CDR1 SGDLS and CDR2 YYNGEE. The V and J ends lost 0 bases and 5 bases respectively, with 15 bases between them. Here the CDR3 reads CASSVEVLAPHNEQFF. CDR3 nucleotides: TGTGCCAGCAGCGTAGAGGTTCTAGCGCCCCACAATGAGCAGTTCTTC.

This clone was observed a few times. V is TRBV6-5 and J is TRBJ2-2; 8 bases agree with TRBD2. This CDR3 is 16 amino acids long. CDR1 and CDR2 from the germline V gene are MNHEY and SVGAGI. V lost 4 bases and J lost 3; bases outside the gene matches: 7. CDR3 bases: TGTGCCAGCAGTTTTAGGGCGGGGGGAGACACCGGGGAGCTGTTTTTT. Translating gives CASSFRAGGDTGELFF.

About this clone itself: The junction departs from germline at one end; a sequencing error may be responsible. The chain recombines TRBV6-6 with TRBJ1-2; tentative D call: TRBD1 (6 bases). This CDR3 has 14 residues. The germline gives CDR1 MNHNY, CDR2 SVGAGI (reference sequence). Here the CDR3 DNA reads TGTGCCAGCATTAAGGAAAGTTTGTGGGGGGGCTTCACCTTC. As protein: CASIKESLWGGFTF.

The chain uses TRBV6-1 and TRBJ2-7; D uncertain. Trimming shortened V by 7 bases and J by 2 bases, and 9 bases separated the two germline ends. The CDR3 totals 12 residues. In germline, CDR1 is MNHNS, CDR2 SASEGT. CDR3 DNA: TGTGCCAGCACAACACAAACCTACGAGCAGTACTTC. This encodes CASTTQTYEQYF.

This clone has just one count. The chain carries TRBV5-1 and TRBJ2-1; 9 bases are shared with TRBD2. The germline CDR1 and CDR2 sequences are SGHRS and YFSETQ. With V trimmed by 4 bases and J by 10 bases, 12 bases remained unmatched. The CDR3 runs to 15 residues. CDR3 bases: TGCGCCAGCAGCCGGGTCGCTAGCGGGACCGCGGAGCAGTTCTTC. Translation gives CASSRVASGTAEQFF.